Sequencing of this TCR beta chain was carried out in a study of T-cell reconstitution after alpha-beta-depleted transplantation in children. Findings and limits, study-wide: At the one-year point after transplant, T-cell counts and TCRbeta diversity were found to come mostly from T cells that had been newly produced. Surviving recipient cells, namely T cells and thymic progenitors, were the source of high day-60 TCRbeta diversity in some patients. About two months after transplant, alpha-beta T cells reportedly came from several hundred expanded graft clones.

The authors prepared the TCRbeta library with unique molecular identifiers. TCRdb re-derived calls from the PCR reads in MiXCR, one entry per CDR3 protein. The data contain some 600,000 distinct CDR3 sequences, around 13% of them singletons. As regards this clonotype: The antigen is not known.

Deletions cut 1 base from V and 0 bases from J, with 16 bases between. This CDR3 contains 16 residues. The germline V gene encodes CDR1 SQVTM and CDR2 ANQGSEA. The sample was PBMCs, mostly from graft donor cells, taken 360 days after TCRalphabeta/CD19-depleted stem cell transplant. V gene TRBV29-1 combines with J gene TRBJ2-7; D perhaps matches TRBD1 (6 bases). This sequence originates from a male patient under 18 who had a stem cell transplant for acute myeloid leukemia, so the T cells may come from the graft donor. The CDR3 sequence: CSVEGRRTGNSYEQYF. The CDR3 DNA reads TGCAGCGTTGAAGGTCGGCGAACAGGGAACTCCTACGAGCAGTACTTC.